These 30 T cell receptor beta chains were all obtained from the same sample, sequenced in a study of cytomegalovirus exposure and HLA in healthy donors. Use of 60 Vbeta and 13 Jbeta primers characterized the PCR. Profiling relied on immunoSEQ multiplex PCR, and the TCRdb table lists in-frame clones only, not all of them. The sample includes around 120,000 clones, approximately 80% seen only once; the top ten take 3.5% to 4.5%. Input material: PBMCs. These receptors originate from a man younger than 45 in good health and CMV-seropositive.

This clone showed up just a few times. This chain links TRBV19 with TRBJ2-7; 7 bases are shared with TRBD2. The V gene end was trimmed by 3 bases and the J gene end by 3 bases; junction bases not matched to a gene: 8. CDR3 length: 15 amino acids. Germline CDR1 LNHDA, CDR2 SQIVND (reference sequence). Written as DNA, the CDR3 is TGTGCCAGTAGTATTGGGCTAGCGGATTTCTACGAGCAGTACTTC. The encoded protein is CASSIGLADFYEQYF.

The gene calls are TRBV13 and TRBJ2-7, with 10 bases that match TRBD1. The CDR3 consists of 15 residues. J was trimmed by 5 bases and V by 1 base; bases with no gene match: 5. Looked up from germline, CDR1 is PRHDT and CDR2 is FYEKMQ (reference sequence). The CDR3, as DNA: TGTGCCAGCAGCTTAGCCTGGGACAGGGGCCACGAGCAGTACTTC. Encoded protein: CASSLAWDRGHEQYF. Full variable domain (remainder filled in from reference TRBV13 and TRBJ2-7): AAGVIQSPRHLIKEKRETATLKCYPIPRHDTVYWYQQGPGQDPQFLISFYEKMQSDKGSIPDRFSAQQFSDYHSELNMSSLELGDSALYFCASSLAWDRGHEQYFGPGTRLTVT.

The J gene is TRBJ1-1, the V gene TRBV4-1; 7 positions agree with TRBD1. CDR1 is MGHRA, CDR2 YSYEKL, per germline. CDR3 size: 15 residues. The J segment lost 4 bases and the V segment lost 2 bases, leaving 7 bases of the junction unmatched. The CDR3 region has the DNA TGCGCCAGCAGCCAACAACAGGGGAAGAGCACTGAAGCTTTCTTT. This encodes CASSQQQGKSTEAFF.

The chain uses TRBV11-1 and TRBJ2-3; TRBD2 agrees at 14 bases. The V segment lost 3 bases and the J segment 0 bases; nucleotides outside the gene matches: 5. This CDR3 is built from 18 residues. The germline gives CDR1 SGHAT, CDR2 FQDESV (reference sequence). Here the CDR3 DNA reads TGTGCCAGCAGCTTTCGGACTAGCGGGGGGCCAAGCACAGATACGCAGTATTTT. Its translation: CASSFRTSGGPSTDTQYF. Combining the CDR3 with reference TRBV11-1 and TRBJ2-3 gives the whole variable domain EAEVAQSPRYKITEKSQAVAFWCDPISGHATLYWYRQILGQGPELLVQFQDESVVDDSQLPKDRFSAERLKGVDSTLKIQPAELGDSAMYLCASSFRTSGGPSTDTQYFGPGTRLTVL.

The chain employs TRBV5-1 and TRBJ2-5; no firm D call. Trimming took off 4 bases at V and 5 bases at J, with 9 bases between the two ends. Germline assignment: CDR1 SGHRS and CDR2 YFSETQ. This CDR3 region has 12 residues. The CDR3 DNA sequence: TGCGCCAGCAGCCTCCTTTTGGAGACCCAGTACTTC. Residues: CASSLLLETQYF. The variable domain in full, completed from reference TRBV5-1 and TRBJ2-5, reads KAGVTQTPRYLIKTRGQQVTLSCSPISGHRSVSWYQQTPGQGLQFLFEYFSETQRNKGNFPGRFSGRQFSNSRSEMNVSTLELGDSALYLCASSLLLETQYFGPGTRLLVL.

In its sample, this clone was seen once. The chain is built from TRBV6-6 and TRBJ1-2; 9 bases are a match to TRBD1. The CDR3 runs 15 residues. Germline V gene data show CDR1 as MNHNY and CDR2 as SVGAGI (reference sequence). Losses at the gene ends were 4 bases for V and 4 bases for J; bases not matched to a gene: 7. The CDR3 DNA sequence: TGTGCCAGCAGTTTCCGGGACAGGGAACTCTATGGCTACACCTTC. This codes for CASSFRDRELYGYTF.

This clone was detected only a few times. The chain recombines TRBV6-5 with TRBJ1-3; 7 nucleotides match TRBD1. V lost 2 bases to trimming and J lost 9 bases; unmatched junction nucleotides: 4. The CDR3 loop spans 13 amino acids. Germline V CDR1 and CDR2: MNHEY, SVGAGI. CDR3 amino acids: CASSYLGDSTIYF. The CDR3 coding sequence is TGTGCCAGCAGTTACCTGGGGGACAGCACCATATATTTT.

The V gene is TRBV4-2, the J gene TRBJ2-5, with 7 bases identical to TRBD2. This CDR3 is built from 16 residues. Germline CDR1 LGHNA, CDR2 YNFKEQ. The V segment lost 1 base and the J segment 1 base; nucleotides outside the gene matches: 6. The CDR3 region has the DNA TGTGCCAGCAGCCAAGTATCTAGCGGACTCCAAGAGACCCAGTACTTC. It is translated as CASSQVSSGLQETQYF.

Points on this clone: The junction shows a germline mismatch at one end, possibly a read error. The chain recombines TRBV19 with TRBJ2-5; no firm D call. The CDR3 loop spans 13 amino acids. CDR1 is LNHDA and CDR2 is SQIVND in the germline V gene (reference sequence). The DNA of the CDR3 is TGTGCCAGTAGTGTAGACACTGAAGAGACCCAGTACTTC. Translation: CASSVDTEETQYF.

The chain combines TRBV11-2 with TRBJ2-2; D possibly corresponds to TRBD1 (5 bases). The CDR3 extends over 14 amino acids. Trimming took 5 bases from V and 4 from J, leaving 11 bases between them. The germline CDR1 and CDR2 sequences are SGHAT and FQNNGV. Here the CDR3 DNA reads TGTGCCAGCAGCCAGGGAAGGGGCACCGGGGAGCTGTTTTTT. It is translated as CASSQGRGTGELFF.

This sequence joins TRBV5-1 and TRBJ2-1, with 9 nucleotides matching TRBD2. Unmatched junction bases numbered 10, after V lost 5 bases and J lost 7 bases. Germline loops: CDR1 SGHRS, CDR2 YFSETQ. This CDR3 is built from 15 residues. DNA for the CDR3: TGCGCCAGCAGTCCCCTGCGGGAGGGCAGGAATGAGCAGTTCTTC. Its protein product is CASSPLREGRNEQFF.

This clone was counted only a few times. The CDR3 nucleotides are TGTGCCAGCAGTGTGGAACAGGGGGCGGGGTATGGCTACACCTTC. Translation: CASSVEQGAGYGYTF. The rearrangement uses TRBV6-1 and TRBJ1-2; 9 bases align to TRBD1. The CDR3 is made up of 15 amino acids. The germline V gene encodes CDR1 MNHNS and CDR2 SASEGT. Unmatched junction bases numbered 8, after V lost 4 bases and J lost 5 bases.

This chain uses TRBV9 with TRBJ2-5, with 11 bases lining up with TRBD2. The CDR3 is made up of 16 amino acids. Germline CDR1 is SGDLS and CDR2 is YYNGEE. Germline trimming cut 4 bases from V and 6 bases from J; bases unmatched to any gene: 11. CDR3 sequence reads: CASSPRIAGGPKTQYF. CDR3 in DNA: TGTGCCAGCAGCCCCCGGATAGCGGGAGGGCCGAAGACCCAGTACTTC.

This chain uses TRBV28 with TRBJ2-7, with 8 bases that match TRBD2. V lost 3 bases, J lost 2 bases, and 9 bases stayed unmatched. The CDR3 is 16 residues long. CDR1 is MDHEN and CDR2 is SYDVKM in the germline V gene. The CDR3, as DNA: TGTGCCAGCAGTTTGGGCGGGAGGCCCCCCACCTACGAGCAGTACTTC. This translates into CASSLGGRPPTYEQYF.

This sequence joins TRBV7-9 and TRBJ2-7; no clear D gene. Trimming cost V 4 bases and J 3 bases, with 4 bases left between them. Germline assignment: CDR1 SEHNR and CDR2 FQNEAQ (reference sequence). The CDR3 is made up of 11 amino acids. CDR3 region: CASSSRYEQYF. In DNA form, the CDR3 reads TGTGCCAGCAGCTCCCGCTACGAGCAGTACTTC.

This chain uses TRBV5-6 with TRBJ2-7; no clear D. Germline lookup yields CDR1 SGHDT and CDR2 YYEEEE. V gave up 0 bases and J gave up 0 bases, with 7 bases separating them. This CDR3 is built from 14 residues. This chain's CDR3 is CASSLVTGSYEQYF. CDR3 coding DNA: TGTGCCAGCAGCTTGGTGACGGGCTCCTACGAGCAGTACTTC.

CDR3 DNA sequence: TGCGCCAGCAGCTCGACAGGGTGGGACACTGAAGCTTTCTTT. It codes for CASSSTGWDTEAFF. This chain connects TRBV5-1 to TRBJ1-1; 7 bases are a match to TRBD1. With V trimmed by 3 bases and J by 3 bases, 5 bases remained unmatched. Germline V lookup: CDR1 SGHRS, CDR2 YFSETQ. The CDR3 runs 14 residues.

The chain carries TRBV15 and TRBJ2-1, with 11 bases lining up with TRBD2. Unmatched junction bases numbered 12, after V lost 1 base and J lost 10 bases. Germline CDR1 reads LNHNV; CDR2 reads YYDKDF (reference sequence). CDR3 length: 17 amino acids. The CDR3 loop is CATSRAKTSGEMGEQFF. The CDR3 DNA follows: TGTGCCACCAGCAGAGCAAAGACTAGCGGGGAAATGGGCGAGCAGTTCTTC.

The V and J genes are TRBV9 and TRBJ1-3; D gene ambiguous. V was trimmed by 2 bases and J by 0 bases, leaving 15 bases between them. The V gene's germline CDR1 is SGDLS and CDR2 YYNGEE. This CDR3 has 17 residues. Here the CDR3 DNA reads TGTGCCAGCAGCGTGGTAGAGGGTTCGTACTCTGGAAACACCATATATTTT. It yields the protein CASSVVEGSYSGNTIYF.

In its sample, this clone was seen once. The chain is built from TRBV30 and TRBJ1-2; D gene uncertain. Germline CDR1 GTSNPN, CDR2 SVGIG (reference sequence). The CDR3 runs 10 residues. V was cut by 8 bases and J by 4 bases, with 8 bases left in between. The CDR3 reads CALDFYGYTF. As DNA, the CDR3 is TGTGCCCTCGACTTCTATGGCTACACCTTC. Looking up the rest from reference TRBV30 and TRBJ1-2 gives the full variable domain: SQTIHQWPATLVQPVGSPLSLECTVEGTSNPNLYWYRQAAGRGLQLLFYSVGIGQISSEVPQNLSASRPQDRQFILSSKKLLLSDSGFYLCALDFYGYTFGSGTRLTVV.

The sample holds a few counts of this clone. J is TRBJ2-2 and V is TRBV6-4; a possible D gene is TRBD1 (5 bases). This CDR3 comprises 16 residues. Germline V lookup: CDR1 MRHNA, CDR2 SNTAGT. The ends were cut back, 0 bases at V and 2 bases at J, with 10 bases in the middle. The CDR3: CASSDSGQGNTGELFF. The CDR3 nucleotides are TGTGCCAGCAGTGACTCTGGGCAGGGAAACACCGGGGAGCTGTTTTTT.

This clone was detected once. As DNA, the CDR3 is TGTGCCAGCAGCCTGGGGCGAGCGGAGCTCTATGGCTACACCTTC. Its translation: CASSLGRAELYGYTF. The V and J genes are TRBV5-4 and TRBJ1-2; D might be TRBD1 (5 bases). V dropped 4 bases and J dropped 4 bases, with 17 bases sitting between them. Germline V gives CDR1 SGHNT, CDR2 YYREEE (reference sequence). The CDR3 consists of 15 residues. The full variable domain, completed using reference TRBV5-4 and TRBJ1-2, is ETGVTQSPTHLIKTRGQQVTLRCSSQSGHNTVSWYQQALGQGPQFIFQYYREEENGRGNFPPRFSGLQFPNYSSELNVNALELDDSALYLCASSLGRAELYGYTFGSGTRLTVV.

To note about this clone: At one end the junction does not follow the germline gene, possibly because of a read error. The V call is TRBV2, the J call TRBJ2-6; possibly TRBD1 for D (5 bases). CDR1 is SNHLY, CDR2 FYNNEI, per germline. The CDR3 is 16 residues long. The CDR3 bases are TGTGCCAGCAGTGAATCAAGAGCCTCTGGGGCCAACGGCCTGACTTTC. Translating gives CASSESRASGANGLTF.

J is TRBJ1-2 and V is TRBV4-1, with a weak D call TRBD1 (5 bases). Trimming removed 4 bases from V and 7 bases from J, with 16 bases in between. The CDR3 is 14 residues long. Germline V gene lookup returns CDR1 MGHRA and CDR2 YSYEKL. The CDR3 DNA sequence: TGCGCCAGCAGCCTGAAGGGGATTTCGTCTGGCTACACCTTC. Translation: CASSLKGISSGYTF.

The J gene is TRBJ1-2, the V gene TRBV10-2, with D unresolved. The CDR3 has 13 residues. The V end was cut by 3 bases, the J end by 8 bases, with 13 bases between. Germline CDR1 WSHSY, CDR2 SAAADI. CDR3 nucleotides: TGCGCCAGCAGTGAATCCGGGAGGAACGGCTACACCTTC. It encodes CASSESGRNGYTF.

In its sample, this clone was seen a few times. The chain employs TRBV28 and TRBJ2-5; TRBD2 agrees at 7 bases. The DNA end is more similar to TRBJ2-7, so the J call may be wrong. Germline CDR1 reads MDHEN; CDR2 reads SYDVKM. This CDR3 is built from 14 residues. As DNA, the CDR3 is TGTGCCAGCAGTTTATTCGGGGGGACCTACGAGCAGTACTTC. It yields the protein CASSLFGGTYEQYF.

This clone was counted only a few times. The chain recombines TRBV10-3 with TRBJ1-1; perhaps TRBD1 as D (6 bases). CDR1 and CDR2 from the germline V gene are ENHRY and SYGVKD. V was clipped by 6 bases and J by 0 bases, with 11 bases between them. This CDR3 comprises 14 residues. The chain's CDR3 is CAIRPQGMNTEAFF. CDR3 in DNA: TGTGCCATCAGGCCACAGGGCATGAACACTGAAGCTTTCTTT.

The J gene is TRBJ2-5, the V gene TRBV7-2; 10 bases are a match to TRBD2. The length of the CDR3 is 14 residues. Unmatched junction bases numbered 4, after V lost 6 bases and J lost 3 bases. The germline V gene has CDR1 SGHTA and CDR2 FQGNSA. The CDR3 bases are TGTGCCAGCAGATTCACTAGCGGGGAAGAGACCCAGTACTTC. It specifies CASRFTSGEETQYF.

This clone turned up a few times. V and J are TRBV5-1 and TRBJ2-3, with TRBD2 identical over 7 bases. The CDR3 runs to 16 residues. From germline, CDR1 is SGHRS and CDR2 YFSETQ. The trim removed 0 bases at V and 6 bases at J, leaving 10 bases unmatched. DNA for the CDR3: TGCGCCAGCAGCTTGGCCCACGAGGTGCGGGGGGATACGCAGTATTTT. As protein: CASSLAHEVRGDTQYF.

This clone appeared a few times. The chain carries TRBV28 and TRBJ1-5, with D perhaps TRBD1 (6 bases). CDR1 is MDHEN, CDR2 SYDVKM, per germline. The CDR3 spans 15 residues. Between the trimmed V and J ends, which lost 10 bases and 4 bases, there was a span of 20 bases. The CDR3 here is CATRAHPRGNQPQHF. The CDR3 DNA is TGTGCCACCCGAGCACACCCTAGGGGGAATCAGCCCCAGCATTTT.